Given below is one T cell receptor (beta chain) in context. Antigen: not known. Assay: immunoSEQ multiplex PCR; the TCRdb copy retains only in-frame clones and omits some. Here the sample spans 35,000 to 45,000 clones, 85% to 95% being singletons. This CDR3 spans 14 amino acids. Germline-derived CDR1 and CDR2 are SEHNR and FQNEAQ (reference sequence). V lost 5 bases to trimming and J lost 6 bases; unmatched junction nucleotides: 7. The data stem from a study of graft-versus-host responses after intestinal transplantation. Overall study: Each recipient received anti-thymocyte globulin induction, then tacrolimus and steroids for roughly 3 years.

General study results and limits: Allograft clonal ratios (graft-versus-host to host-versus-graft) were high in patients who had graft-donor T cell macrochimerism. Peak levels of circulating GvH clones tracked with early post-transplant HvG declines.

This TCR was recovered from a human patient who received an intestinal transplant, so some T cells may come from the graft donor. The chain links TRBV7-9 to TRBJ2-3; TRBD2 matches 8 bases. The sample consisted of PBMCs, taken approximately 100 weeks after intestinal transplantation. In nucleotides, the CDR3 is TGTGCCAGCAGCCGGTCGACTAGCGCCGATACGCAGTATTTT. Translated: CASSRSTSADTQYF. Drawing the rest from reference TRBV7-9 and TRBJ2-3, the complete variable domain is DTGVSQNPRHKITKRGQNVTFRCDPISEHNRLYWYRQTLGQGPEFLTYFQNEAQLEKSRLLSDRFSAERPKGSFSTLEIQRTEQGDSAMYLCASSRSTSADTQYFGPGTRLTVL.